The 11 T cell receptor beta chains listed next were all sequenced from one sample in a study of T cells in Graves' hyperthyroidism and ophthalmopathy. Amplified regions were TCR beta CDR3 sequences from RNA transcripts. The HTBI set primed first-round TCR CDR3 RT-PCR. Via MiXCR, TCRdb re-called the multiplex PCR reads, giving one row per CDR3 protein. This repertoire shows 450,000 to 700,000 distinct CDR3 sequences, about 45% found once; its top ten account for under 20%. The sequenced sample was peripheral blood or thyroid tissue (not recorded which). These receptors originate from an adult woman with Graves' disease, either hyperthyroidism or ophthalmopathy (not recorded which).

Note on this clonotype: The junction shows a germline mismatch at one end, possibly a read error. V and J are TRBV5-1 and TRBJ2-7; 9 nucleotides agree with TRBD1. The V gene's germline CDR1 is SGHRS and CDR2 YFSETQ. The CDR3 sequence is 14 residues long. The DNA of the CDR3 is TGTGCCAGCAGTTTAGGAGGGACAGGGACCGAGCAGTACTTC. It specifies CASSLGGTGTEQYF.

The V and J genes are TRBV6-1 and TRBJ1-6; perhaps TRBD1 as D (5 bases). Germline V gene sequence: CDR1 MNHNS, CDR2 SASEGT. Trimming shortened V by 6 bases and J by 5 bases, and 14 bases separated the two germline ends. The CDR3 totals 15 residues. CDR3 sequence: CASRWGDEDNSPLHF. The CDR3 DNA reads TGTGCCAGCAGGTGGGGGGACGAGGATAATTCACCCCTCCACTTT.

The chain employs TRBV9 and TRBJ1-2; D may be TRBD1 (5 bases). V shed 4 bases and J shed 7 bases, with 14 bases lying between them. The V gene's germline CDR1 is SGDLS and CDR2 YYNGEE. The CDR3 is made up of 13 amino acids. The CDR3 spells CASSTGRPGGYTF. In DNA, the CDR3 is TGTGCCAGCAGCACAGGACGTCCCGGTGGCTACACCTTC.

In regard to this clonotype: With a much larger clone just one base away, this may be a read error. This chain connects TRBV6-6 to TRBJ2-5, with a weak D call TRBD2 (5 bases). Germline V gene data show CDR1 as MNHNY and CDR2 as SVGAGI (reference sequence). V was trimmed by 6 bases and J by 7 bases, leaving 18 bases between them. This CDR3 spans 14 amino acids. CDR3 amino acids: CASSRGGYEGTQYF. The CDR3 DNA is TGTGCCAGCAGCCGCGGCGGGTATGAAGGGACCCAGTACTTC.

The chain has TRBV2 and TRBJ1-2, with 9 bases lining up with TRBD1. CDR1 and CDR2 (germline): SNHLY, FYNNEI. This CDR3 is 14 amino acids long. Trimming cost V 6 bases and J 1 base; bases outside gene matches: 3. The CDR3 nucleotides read TGTGCCAGCAGGGTGACAGGGGGTAACTATGGCTACACCTTC. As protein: CASRVTGGNYGYTF.

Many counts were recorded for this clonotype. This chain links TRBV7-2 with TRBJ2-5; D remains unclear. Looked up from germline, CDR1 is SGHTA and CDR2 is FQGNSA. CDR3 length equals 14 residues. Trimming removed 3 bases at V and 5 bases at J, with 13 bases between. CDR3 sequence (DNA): TGTGCCAGCAGCTTGGCTTGGGTGGCGGAGACCCAGTACTTC. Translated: CASSLAWVAETQYF.

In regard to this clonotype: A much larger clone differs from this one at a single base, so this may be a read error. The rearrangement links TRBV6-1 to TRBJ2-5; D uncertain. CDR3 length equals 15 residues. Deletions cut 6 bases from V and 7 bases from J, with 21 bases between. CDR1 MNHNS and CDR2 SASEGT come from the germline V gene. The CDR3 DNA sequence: TGTGCCAGCAGCGCCACATGGGCCGAAGCTGGGACCCAGTACTTC. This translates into CASSATWAEAGTQYF.

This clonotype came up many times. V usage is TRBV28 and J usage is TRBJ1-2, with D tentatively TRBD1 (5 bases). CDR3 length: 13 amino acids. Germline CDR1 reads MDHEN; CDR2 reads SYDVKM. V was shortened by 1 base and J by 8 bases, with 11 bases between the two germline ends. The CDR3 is CASSLYGAAGYTF. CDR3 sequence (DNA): TGTGCCAGCAGTTTATACGGGGCGGCGGGCTACACCTTC.

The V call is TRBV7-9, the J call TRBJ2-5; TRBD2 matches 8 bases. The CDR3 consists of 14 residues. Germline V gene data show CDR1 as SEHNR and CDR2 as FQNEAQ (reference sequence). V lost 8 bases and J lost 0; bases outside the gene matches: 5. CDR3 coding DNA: TGTGCCAGCTCGACGGGGGGGAACCAAGAGACCCAGTACTTC. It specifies CASSTGGNQETQYF.

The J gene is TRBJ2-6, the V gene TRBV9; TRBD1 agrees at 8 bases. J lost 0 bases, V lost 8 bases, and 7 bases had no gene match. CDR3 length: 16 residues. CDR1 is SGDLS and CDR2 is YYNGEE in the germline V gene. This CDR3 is CASSLDRGSGANVLTF. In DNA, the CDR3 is TGTGCCAGTAGTCTTGACAGGGGCTCTGGGGCCAACGTCCTGACTTTC.

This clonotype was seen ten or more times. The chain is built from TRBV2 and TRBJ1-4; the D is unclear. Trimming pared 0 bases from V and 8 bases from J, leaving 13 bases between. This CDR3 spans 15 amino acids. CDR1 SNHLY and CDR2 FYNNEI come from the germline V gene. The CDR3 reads CASSEALRAVEKLFF. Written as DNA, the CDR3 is TGTGCCAGCAGTGAAGCGCTGAGGGCCGTGGAAAAACTGTTTTTT.